A single sample gave rise to the 14 T cell receptor beta chains below, sequenced in a study of blood T cell repertoires in COVID-19. Sequencing was performed with immunoSEQ multiplex PCR; in TCRdb, only in-frame clones are kept and a portion is missing. Of around 390,000 clones listed, about 86% were seen once; the top ten hold about 10%. Specimen: PBMCs or T cells enriched from blood (not recorded which). The receptors were gathered from a woman in her forties or fifties who had recovered from COVID-19.

The chain combines TRBV2 with TRBJ1-2; 12 bases align to TRBD1. The CDR3 spans 15 residues. Losses at the gene ends were 6 bases for V and 8 bases for J; bases not matched to a gene: 10. Germline V gene sequence: CDR1 SNHLY, CDR2 FYNNEI. CDR3 sequence (DNA): TGTGCCAGCAGGACCGTACGGGACAGGGGGCTAGGCTACACCTTC. Residues: CASRTVRDRGLGYTF.

This clone was counted once. The J gene is TRBJ1-6, the V gene TRBV6-5, with D possibly matching TRBD1 (6 bases). Germline-derived CDR1 and CDR2 are MNHEY and SVGAGI. V lost 4 bases and J 3 bases, leaving 10 bases between the germline ends. This CDR3 has 15 residues. CDR3 DNA: TGTGCCAGCAGTTTCGGACAGATCTATAATTCACCCCTCCACTTT. Its protein is CASSFGQIYNSPLHF.

The chain has TRBV4-2 and TRBJ1-2; perhaps TRBD1 as D (6 bases). Germline lookup yields CDR1 LGHNA and CDR2 YNFKEQ. V shed 0 bases and J shed 5 bases, with 16 bases lying between them. The CDR3 runs 16 residues. The CDR3 loop is CASSQDAGGSFYGYTF. CDR3 DNA sequence: TGTGCCAGCAGCCAAGATGCGGGGGGCAGTTTTTATGGCTACACCTTC.

CDR3 loop: CASRREGTGELFF. CDR3 in DNA: TGCGCCAGCCGGCGGGAGGGTACCGGGGAGCTGTTTTTT. The chain has TRBV5-1 and TRBJ2-2, with 9 bases lining up with TRBD2. CDR3 length equals 13 residues. Germline loops: CDR1 SGHRS, CDR2 YFSETQ. V lost 7 bases to trimming and J lost 5 bases; unmatched junction nucleotides: 3. The entire variable domain, with the rest obtained from reference TRBV5-1 and TRBJ2-2, is as follows: KAGVTQTPRYLIKTRGQQVTLSCSPISGHRSVSWYQQTPGQGLQFLFEYFSETQRNKGNFPGRFSGRQFSNSRSEMNVSTLELGDSALYLCASRREGTGELFFGEGSRLTVL.

The rearrangement joins TRBV5-1 to TRBJ1-4; perhaps TRBD1 as D (5 bases). The V end was cut by 4 bases, the J end by 0 bases, with 7 bases between. Germline-derived CDR1 and CDR2 are SGHRS and YFSETQ. The CDR3 is made up of 14 amino acids. The CDR3 here is CASSPGSTNEKLFF. In DNA form, the CDR3 reads TGCGCCAGCAGCCCAGGGTCAACTAATGAAAAACTGTTTTTT.

This chain links TRBV13 with TRBJ2-7, with D tentatively TRBD1 (5 bases). The CDR3 covers 13 residues. Per germline, CDR1 PRHDT and CDR2 FYEKMQ (reference sequence). Deletions cut 2 bases from V and 1 base from J, with 6 bases between. CDR3: CASSLKGSYEQYF. The CDR3 DNA reads TGTGCCAGCAGCTTAAAGGGGTCCTACGAGCAGTACTTC. Drawing the rest from reference TRBV13 and TRBJ2-7, the complete variable domain is AAGVIQSPRHLIKEKRETATLKCYPIPRHDTVYWYQQGPGQDPQFLISFYEKMQSDKGSIPDRFSAQQFSDYHSELNMSSLELGDSALYFCASSLKGSYEQYFGPGTRLTVT.

The chain joins TRBV19 to TRBJ1-1; maybe TRBD1 (6 bases). The CDR3 is 14 residues long. The V gene's germline CDR1 is LNHDA and CDR2 SQIVND (reference sequence). V lost 6 bases, J lost 7 bases, and 18 bases lay in between. The CDR3: CASSSGRTVDEAFF. The CDR3 DNA sequence: TGTGCCAGTAGCTCGGGTCGGACAGTTGATGAAGCTTTCTTT.

The chain carries TRBV2 and TRBJ2-1, with TRBD2 identical over 7 bases. In germline, CDR1 is SNHLY, CDR2 FYNNEI. The ends lost 7 bases at V and 5 bases at J; junction bases unmatched: 5. This CDR3 is 13 amino acids long. The CDR3 bases are TGTGCCAGCAAGAAGCGGGAAGACAATGAGCAGTTCTTC. Its translation: CASKKREDNEQFF.

The V call is TRBV2, the J call TRBJ1-5; D is ambiguous. CDR1 is SNHLY and CDR2 is FYNNEI in the germline V gene. Trimming removed 8 bases at V and 0 bases at J, with 23 bases between. The CDR3 totals 18 residues. CDR3 loop: CASRPHSMEDYSNQPQHF. Here the CDR3 DNA reads TGTGCCAGCCGGCCCCATTCTATGGAGGACTATAGCAATCAGCCCCAGCATTTT.

The V gene is TRBV4-3, the J gene TRBJ1-3; D is unclear. The CDR3 sequence is 16 residues long. The V and J ends lost 1 base and 0 bases respectively, with 10 bases between them. Germline V gene lookup returns CDR1 LGHNA and CDR2 YSLEER. The CDR3 nucleotides read TGCGCCAGCAGCCAAGCTGCACGAGGCTCTGGAAACACCATATATTTT. Amino acids: CASSQAARGSGNTIYF.

The chain links TRBV7-2 to TRBJ1-5; tentative D call: TRBD1 (5 bases). V lost 1 base and J lost 4, with 11 bases in between. CDR3 size: 15 residues. In germline, CDR1 is SGHTA, CDR2 FQGNSA. CDR3: CASSLDTGVNQPQHF. CDR3 coding DNA: TGTGCCAGCAGCTTAGATACGGGGGTTAATCAGCCCCAGCATTTT.

The rearrangement uses TRBV10-3 and TRBJ2-3; 7 bases line up with TRBD1. After removal of 5 bases from V and 5 bases from J, the junction contained 10 bases not matched to a gene. The CDR3 loop spans 15 amino acids. Germline V gives CDR1 ENHRY, CDR2 SYGVKD. CDR3 region: CAISIRQGRGDTQYF. In DNA, the CDR3 is TGTGCCATCAGTATTAGACAGGGCCGGGGAGATACGCAGTATTTT.

This clone was seen once. The chain couples TRBV11-2 to TRBJ2-7; 9 bases are shared with TRBD1. J lost 5 bases, V lost 5 bases, and 10 bases had no gene match. Germline CDR1 SGHAT, CDR2 FQNNGV. This CDR3 has 15 residues. CDR3 sequence (DNA): TGTGCCAGCAGCCTTACCGGGACAGGGTCCCACGAGCAGTACTTC. It translates to CASSLTGTGSHEQYF.

This CDR3 reads CASSTGQNTEAFF. The CDR3 nucleotides read TGTGCCAGCAGCACGGGACAGAACACTGAAGCTTTCTTT. V and J are TRBV2 and TRBJ1-1; a weak D match, TRBD1 (6 bases). This CDR3 has 13 residues. Trimming removed 6 bases at V and 1 base at J, with 9 bases between. CDR1 SNHLY and CDR2 FYNNEI come from the germline V gene. The complete variable domain, with remaining parts taken from reference TRBV2 and TRBJ1-1, reads EPEVTQTPSHQVTQMGQEVILRCVPISNHLYFYWYRQILGQKVEFLVSFYNNEISEKSEIFDDQFSVERPDGSNFTLKIRSTKLEDSAMYFCASSTGQNTEAFFGQGTRLTVV.